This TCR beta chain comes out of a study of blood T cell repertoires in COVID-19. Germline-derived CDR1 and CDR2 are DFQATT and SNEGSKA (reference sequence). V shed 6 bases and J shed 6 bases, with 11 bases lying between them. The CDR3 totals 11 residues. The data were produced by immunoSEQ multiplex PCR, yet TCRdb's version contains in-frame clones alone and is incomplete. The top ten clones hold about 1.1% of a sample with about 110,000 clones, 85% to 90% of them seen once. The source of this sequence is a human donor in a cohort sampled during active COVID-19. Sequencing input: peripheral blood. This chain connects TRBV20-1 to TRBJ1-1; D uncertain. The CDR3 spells CSAPSGPEAFF. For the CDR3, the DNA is TGCAGTGCCCCGAGTGGGCCTGAAGCTTTCTTT.